The text below deals with one T cell receptor beta chain. Its binding antigen is unknown. No per-base quality is available; no much larger clone lies one base away. Receptor libraries were prepared by the immunoSEQ multiplex PCR assay. A mixture of 60 forward primers for TCR Vbeta segments and 13 reverse primers for TCR Jbeta segments was used in the multiplex PCR. The CDR3 region of rearranged TCR beta genes was amplified from genomic DNA with a multiplex PCR assay. On the Illumina HiSeq System, the amplified TCR beta libraries were sequenced as 87-base-pair reads. The original methods were these. In a later analysis, tens of millions of unique TCR beta chains were counted across the approximately 640 repertoires, and around 11 million of these chains were shared by at least two donors. A nearest-neighbor algorithm error-corrected the raw reads and collapsed the reads into unique sequences, merging closely related sequences to remove PCR and sequencing errors. Alignment of CDR3 sequences to IMGT reference sequences was used to assign V, D and J gene segments. For a sequence to be retained, a match of at least six nucleotides was required to both a V gene segment and a J gene segment. Rearrangements were called productive when the CDR3 lacked stop codons and stayed in frame with V and J; all others were non-productive. Following IMGT convention, CDR3 was defined as the stretch from the second conserved V-encoded cysteine up to the conserved J-encoded phenylalanine. In an earlier analysis of some 550 of the donors, sequences lacking an unambiguous match to a single V gene segment were excluded. An earlier analysis of almost 600 of the donors classified V segments as functional when productive rearrangements were above 56.7% and as segregating when the standard deviation between donors was above 5%. To diagnose cytomegalovirus status from the catalog of TCR beta chain sequences, a statistical classification framework was built. In a later analysis, TCR nucleotide sequences were compared against IMGT/GENE-DB human TR gene sequences so that V and J genes could be assigned. A later analysis assigned CDR3 sequences and most-parsimonious VDJ recombination scenarios with the TCRdist pipeline. In a later analysis, every TCR beta chain was defined by the combination of its CDR3 amino acid sequence and its V-gene family, and reads without a unique V-gene family were dropped. To address suspected cross-contamination and a sequencing artifact, a later analysis removed 592 highly shared, low-generation-probability nucleotide sequences. In a later analysis, a clonal expansion index for each public chain was calculated from normalized within-repertoire ranks of inferred template counts. In a later analysis, generation probabilities were computed with a VDJ recombination model fitted to out-of-frame rearrangements, and the resulting probabilities were checked against IGoR. In a later analysis, hypergeometric tests were used to score TCR-TCR, TCR-HLA and TCR-CMV co-occurrence, with a repertoire-size bias correction applied to TCR pairs. In a later analysis, false discovery rates were estimated by permuting HLA or CMV assignments 20 times. In a later analysis, co-occurring TCRs were grouped using DBSCAN, and TCRdist sequence similarity was added for clustering within HLA-allele-positive subsets. Repertoires with fewer than 30,000 or more than 120,000 public chains were left out of co-occurrence clustering, as were four to six repertoires with anomalous nucleotide sharing. TCRdb obtained this table from immuneACCESS and retained in-frame rearrangements with V and J assigned. These tables miss some clones; where compared with another copy, unresolved V genes account for less than half of the shortfall, and the remainder is unexplained. For V, J and clone size, that table is used; D and trimming come from the DNA. This sample gives more than 110,000 clones in total; approximately 73% of them show up just once. Clones ranked in the top ten supply around 1.4% of the sample.

CDR1 and CDR2, looked up from the germline V gene (reference sequence), are SGHNT and YYREEE. The junction carries 9 bases between V and J, which are trimmed by 0 bases and 2 bases respectively. The CDR3 runs 16 amino acids, cysteine and phenylalanine included. The read is trimmed to its CDR3 DNA, 48 bases read in frame from base 1. The entry originates in a study of cytomegalovirus exposure and HLA in healthy donors (dated by TCRdb to about 2017). Background for the entire study: In an earlier analysis of several hundred of the donors, around 290 Gb of sequence data and approximately 120 million unique TCR beta sequences from roughly 180 million T cells were reported. A later genetic analysis used genome-wide SNP genotypes for about 60% of the roughly 670 donors, treating that subset as a discovery cohort. Four to six DR-DQ haplotypes were handled as single units for association and clustering because linkage in the cohort was strong. Class I and class II HLA loci were covered by the typing at four-digit resolution. The aim of the study was to test whether cataloging public T cell receptors could identify signatures of past pathogen exposure. In an earlier analysis of about 590 of the donors, high-throughput TCR beta sequencing was used to judge whether each TCR beta V gene segment behaved as functional or pseudogenic. Every discovery cohort repertoire had been produced on one sequencing platform. Of the roughly 400 genotyped donors, about 80% fell in the genetic ancestry cluster associated with self-reported Caucasian donors. Approximately 330 gigabases of sequencing data and around 88 million unique TCR sequences made up an early release that covered around 640 HLA-typed donors. Among 398 genotyped donors of the cohort, an average of around 240,000 unique TCR beta nucleotide sequences were sequenced per donor, around 20% of them non-productive. Using immunosequencing, the study profiled T cell repertoires from roughly 650 subjects and related those repertoires to cytomegalovirus serostatus. The number of typed donors differed by locus: roughly 629-630 for A, B, C, DRB1 and DQB1; 522 for DQA1; over 600 for DPA1; and around 450 for DPB1. Rather than drawing on any new phenotypic data, the later analysis identified candidate immune exposures from TCR beta sequences and the way those sequences occurred across donors. Along with the roughly 710-subject first cohort, a separate validation cohort of over a hundred different subjects was used. In a later analysis, previously published TCR beta repertoires from some 640 donors were re-analyzed and high-resolution HLA genotyping was added so that TCR occurrence patterns could be studied. High-throughput TCR immunosequencing, statistical association of individual TCRs with disease status, and machine learning were combined to predict cytomegalovirus infection status. Donor age, sex, ethnicity and CMV serostatus were compiled together with the repertoire data. The paper as a whole reports these results and caveats: A later analysis found that HLA-associated TCR beta chains were more clonally expanded and had lower generation probabilities than equally common non-associated chains. Because HLA typing was unavailable for some donors at each locus, only the typed subset was used in association tests. Immune exposure information for the cohort was limited to CMV serostatus. Most CMV-associated TCR beta chains appeared to be HLA-restricted in a later analysis, and the HLA associations seemed to be driven largely by CMV exposure. Three of the identified cytomegalovirus-associated TCR beta chains were confirmed in vitro to be specific for cytomegalovirus antigens. Roughly uniform sequencing depth across donors was assumed in presence/absence analyses, although this assumption may not hold. The earlier analysis of around 600 of the donors excluded seventeen rarely observed V segments, including chromosome 9 orphons, because counts were too low. In a later analysis, the rate of TCR association differed among HLA loci, with DRB1 alleles having the most associated TCRs and HLA-C alleles having the fewest. While some public TCRs were present in many individuals, most TCR sequences turned up only very rarely across donors. The study gave a list of 150 to 200 TCR beta chains associated with cytomegalovirus. Only TCR beta chains were sequenced in this cohort, and the absence of alpha or paired-chain data limited detectable features. Several of the top co-occurrence clusters appeared to be linked to parvovirus B19, influenza, CMV and Epstein-Barr virus, according to a later analysis. Assigning TCR associations to individual alleles was difficult when HLA alleles, especially DR and DQ, strongly co-occurred. An association between a missense DCLRE1C variant and V-gene and J-gene trimming of TCR beta chains was found in a later genetic analysis and replicated in an independent cohort. A further reported finding was that TCR beta sequences accurately predicted the HLA-A and HLA-B alleles for most subjects in the first cohort. A later genetic analysis reported fewer N-insertions in productive TCRs among donors in an Asian-associated ancestry cluster than the roughly 700-donor mean. A cluster of highly shared sequence variants was judged likely to represent a technical artifact of the sequencing pipeline. In an earlier analysis of 500 to 650 of the donors, most TCR beta V segments appeared in productive rearrangements about 90% or about 30% of the time, broadly matching IMGT annotations. The classifier was reported to diagnose cytomegalovirus status with high specificity and sensitivity in both the original and validation cohorts. A later analysis associated 17,000 or so TCR beta sequences with specific HLA alleles at a false discovery rate of 0.05. According to the authors, the approach could potentially be generalized to other disease states and immunological phenotypes. Correlated functional status among segregating V segments might reflect linkage disequilibrium, but an unknown experimental factor could not be ruled out. The 87-base-pair reads could not distinguish some IMGT-functional V segments, including TRBV6-2 and TRBV6-3, so those segments were excluded.

The cohort was made up of 666 healthy bone marrow donors. Cohort members were all nominally healthy when sampled, although unrecorded immune exposures were likely present. The donor was CMV seronegative and belonged to the group of over 350 seronegative cohort members. Each donor provided a peripheral blood sample, and peripheral blood mononuclear cells were used for TCR beta sequencing. The Qiagen DNeasy Blood Extraction Kit was used to extract genomic DNA from the blood cell samples. This receptor was obtained from a woman aged 40 to 49 in good health and CMV-seronegative. The V and J genes are TRBV5-4 and TRBJ2-6; perhaps TRBD1 is the D gene, with 6 bases matching. Sequenced sample: PBMCs. The CDR3 region reads CASSLENRAGANVLTF. In nucleotides, the sequence is TGTGCCAGCAGCTTGGAGAACAGGGCTGGGGCCAACGTCCTGACTTTC.